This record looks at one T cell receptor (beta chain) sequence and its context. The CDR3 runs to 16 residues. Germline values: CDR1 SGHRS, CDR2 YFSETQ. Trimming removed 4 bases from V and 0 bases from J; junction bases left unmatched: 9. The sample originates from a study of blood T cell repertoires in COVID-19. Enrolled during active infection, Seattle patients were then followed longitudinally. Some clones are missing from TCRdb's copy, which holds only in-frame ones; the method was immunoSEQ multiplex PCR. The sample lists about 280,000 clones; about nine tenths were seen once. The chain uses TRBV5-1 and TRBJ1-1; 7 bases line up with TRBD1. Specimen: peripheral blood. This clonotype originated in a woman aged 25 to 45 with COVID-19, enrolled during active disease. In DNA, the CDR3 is TGCGCCAGCAGCCCGAGATTAGGGGGCATGAACACTGAAGCTTTCTTT. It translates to CASSPRLGGMNTEAFF.